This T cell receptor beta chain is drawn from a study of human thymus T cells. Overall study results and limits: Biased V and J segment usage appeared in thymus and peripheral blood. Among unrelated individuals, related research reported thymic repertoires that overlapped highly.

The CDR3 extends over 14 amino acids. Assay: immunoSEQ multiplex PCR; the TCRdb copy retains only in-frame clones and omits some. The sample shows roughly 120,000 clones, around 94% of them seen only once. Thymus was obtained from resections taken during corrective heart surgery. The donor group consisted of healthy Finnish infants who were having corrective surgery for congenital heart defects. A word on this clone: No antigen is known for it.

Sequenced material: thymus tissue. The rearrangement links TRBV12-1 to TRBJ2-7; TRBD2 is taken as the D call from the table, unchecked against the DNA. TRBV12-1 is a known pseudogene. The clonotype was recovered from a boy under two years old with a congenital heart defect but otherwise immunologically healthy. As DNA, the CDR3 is TGTGCCAGCAGCTCAGGGCGGGGGGGCTACGAGCAGTACTTC. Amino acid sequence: CASSSGRGGYEQYF.